The entry below gives a single TCR beta chain sequence along with its context. Its specificity is not known. This entry comes from a study of cytomegalovirus exposure and HLA in healthy donors. General observations from the study: As a later analysis revealed, most CMV-associated TCR beta chains appeared HLA-restricted.

Per the germline V gene, CDR1 is SGDLS and CDR2 is YYNGEE. This CDR3 comprises 13 residues. V was clipped by 3 bases and J by 6 bases, with 10 bases between them. This PCR relied on a set of 60 Vbeta primers and 13 Jbeta primers. Profiled with immunoSEQ multiplex PCR; TCRdb holds only in-frame clones, not every one. The sample shows 200,000 or so clones, 84% of them seen only once. The sample consisted of PBMCs. This TCR came from a boy under 18 in good health and CMV-seronegative. The chain links TRBV9 to TRBJ2-1, with D uncertain. This chain's CDR3 is CASSATVVNEQFF. The CDR3 DNA sequence: TGTGCCAGCAGCGCAACTGTCGTCAATGAGCAGTTCTTC.